The 28 T cell receptor beta chains presented below share a single source sample, sequenced in a study of tumor-infiltrating lymphocytes in primary liver carcinoma. Without any cell sorting, roughly 18-34 mg of bulk tissue yielded co-extracted RNA and DNA. The template, around 520 ng total RNA, yielded TCR beta cDNA made with a constant-region primer. Libraries covering TCR beta were generated through three nested multiplex PCR rounds (using a slightly modified ARM-PCR). Researchers ran the first two PCR rounds for roughly 11 cycles each with TRBV1-TRBV30 forward primers and a C-beta reverse primer. MiXCR was run by TCRdb on the multiplex PCR reads, yielding one entry per CDR3 protein. Here the sample spans some 180,000 distinct CDR3 sequences, around 81% being singletons. Specimen: tumor tissue from primary liver carcinoma. These receptors all come from a man aged 35-49 years with primary liver carcinoma and hepatitis B virus infection.

The chain couples TRBV6-5 to TRBJ2-3, with 12 nucleotides matching TRBD2. Per germline, CDR1 MNHEY and CDR2 SVGAGI. The junction had 18 bases not matched to a gene; V was cut back by 8 bases and J by 15 bases. The CDR3 extends over 15 amino acids. The DNA of the CDR3 is TGTGCCAGCTACCCAGGACTAGCGGGAACAGATACACAATATTTT. Encoded protein: CASYPGLAGTDTQYF.

Details on this clonotype: Without the conserved terminal phenylalanine or tryptophan, this CDR3 likely stems from a read error. This sequence joins TRBV12-3 or TRBV12-4 and TRBJ2-2; D assignment may be TRBD1 or TRBD2 (5 bases each). This CDR3 region has 15 residues. Trimming pared 6 bases from V and 7 bases from J, leaving 18 bases between. The CDR3 nucleotides are TGTGCCAGCAGAGCCGGGACCAGTCAAATCGGGGAGCTGTTTATA. Protein: CASRAGTSQIGELFI.

About this clonotype: An end of the junction differs from the germline gene, which may be a read error. V is TRBV29-1 and J is TRBJ1-1, with 8 bases lining up with TRBD1. Germline-derived CDR1 and CDR2 are SQVTM and ANQGSEA. The length of the CDR3 is 14 residues. The CDR3 DNA reads TGCAACGTTGAGTCGGGACAGGTGAACACTGAAGCCTTCTTT. Translated, it gives CNVESGQVNTEAFF.

This clonotype appeared a single time. A much larger clone sits a single nucleotide away, making a read error possible. This chain uses TRBV5-1 with TRBJ2-1, with TRBD1 identical over 8 bases. Germline values: CDR1 SGHRS, CDR2 YFSETQ. The CDR3 extends over 15 amino acids. In DNA, the CDR3 is TGCGCCAACAGCTCTCAGGGGGCAGCCTACAATGAGCAGTTCTTC. Its protein is CANSSQGAAYNEQFF.

The chain carries TRBV6-1 and TRBJ2-1; TRBD2 might be the D (5 bases). Germline-derived CDR1 and CDR2 are MNHNS and SASEGT. V lost 1 base and J 6 bases, leaving 7 bases between the germline ends. The CDR3 covers 13 residues. The CDR3 spells CASSEGTGNEQFF. CDR3 in DNA: TGTGCCAGCAGTGAAGGGACTGGCAATGAGCAGTTCTTC.

To note about this clonotype: Sequence at one end of the junction differs from germline and may be a read error. The J gene is TRBJ2-7, the V gene TRBV29-1; no clear D. Germline loops: CDR1 SQVTM, CDR2 ANQGSEA. The CDR3 runs 12 residues. The chain's CDR3 is CSESPGSYEQYF. CDR3 sequence (DNA): TGCAGCGAGTCTCCAGGAAGCTACGAACAGTACTTC.

The chain joins TRBV4-3 to TRBJ2-7; a possible D gene is TRBD1 (6 bases). The ends were cut back, 0 bases at V and 10 bases at J, with 22 bases in the middle. Germline-derived CDR1 and CDR2 are LGHNA and YSLEER. CDR3 length: 16 amino acids. CDR3: CASSQDWGPRSYGQYF. The DNA for the CDR3 is TGCGCCAGCAGCCAAGATTGGGGGCCCCGCTCCTACGGACAGTACTTC.

Worth noting for this clonotype: Possible read error: a much larger clone is one base away. The chain carries TRBV5-1 and TRBJ2-5; 7 nucleotides match TRBD2. The CDR3 runs 15 residues. Unmatched junction bases numbered 9, after V lost 6 bases and J lost 1 base. CDR1 SGHRS and CDR2 YFSETQ come from the germline V gene. The CDR3 loop is CASTWMGGGQETQYF. The CDR3 bases are TGCGCCAGCACTTGGATGGGCGGGGGCCAAGAGACCCAGTACTTC.

Of note for this clonotype: This could be a read error, since a much larger clone is one nucleotide away. The chain is built from TRBV29-1 and TRBJ2-1; the match to TRBD2 covers 7 bases. The junction had 13 bases not matched to a gene; V was cut back by 6 bases and J by 2 bases. The germline CDR1 and CDR2 sequences are SQVTM and ANQGSEA. This CDR3 is 16 amino acids long. The CDR3 DNA reads as TGCAGCGTGGGGCGCGGGAGAGGCGGGGCCTACAATGAGCAGTTCTTC. Its protein product is CSVGRGRGGAYNEQFF.

Details on this clonotype: Since a much larger clone is just one base distant, this may be a read error. The rearrangement links TRBV6-1 to TRBJ2-5; D ambiguous. CDR3 length equals 13 residues. Germline V gene lookup returns CDR1 MNHNS and CDR2 SASEGT. Trimming cost V 2 bases and J 0 bases, with 4 bases left between them. CDR3 loop: CASSERDQETQYF. CDR3 nucleotides: TGTGCCAGCAGTGAAAGAGACCAAGAGACCCAGTACTTC.

This clonotype was seen only once. Because the CDR3 is missing its conserved closing phenylalanine or tryptophan, this is likely a read error. It is unclear where the CDR3 begins or ends on the DNA, so no DNA is shown, and the CDR3 is as TCRdb lists it. The chain joins TRBV14 to TRBJ2-3; TRBD2 is the table's D call, not checked against the DNA. Counting both end residues, the CDR3 totals 14 amino acids. The germline V gene encodes CDR1 SGHDN and CDR2 FVKESK. The CDR3 sequence: CPSSQRSKAGRPDL.

Ten or more counts support this clonotype. The gene calls are TRBV6-1 and TRBJ2-7, with TRBD2 identical over 9 bases. The CDR3 has 17 residues. The germline gives CDR1 MNHNS, CDR2 SASEGT. J gave up 3 bases and V 0 bases, and 9 bases lay outside the gene matches. The CDR3 sequence: CASSEARGRLAVYEQYF. The CDR3 coding sequence is TGTGCCAGCAGTGAAGCGCGGGGGAGACTAGCGGTCTACGAGCAGTACTTC.

Remarks on this clonotype: The CDR3 ends on some other residue instead of the conserved phenylalanine or tryptophan, so this is likely a read error. The chain has TRBV28 and TRBJ2-4; D is ambiguous. Trimming stripped 4 bases from V and 10 bases from J, with 8 bases between. This CDR3 is 11 amino acids long. Germline values: CDR1 MDHEN, CDR2 SYDVKM. The CDR3 DNA is TGTGCCAGCAGTTCGCTACTTATTCAGTACATC. It specifies CASSSLLIQYI.

As concerns this clonotype: One end of the junction is discordant with germline, which a read error may explain. The chain is built from TRBV4-3 and TRBJ2-7, with D unresolved. From germline, CDR1 is LGHNA and CDR2 YSLEER. The CDR3 is 15 amino acids. CDR3 sequence reads: CASSQEHSGNYELYF. Here the CDR3 DNA reads TGCGCAAGCAGCCAAGAACATAGTGGGAACTACGAGCTGTACTTC.

As to this clonotype: One junction end disagrees with the germline gene, perhaps due to a read error. The genes are TRBV28 and TRBJ2-3, with D unclear. The CDR3 totals 15 residues. CDR1 is MDHEN and CDR2 is SYDVKM in the germline V gene. The CDR3 nucleotides read TGTGCCAGCAGTTTGCTCAGGCCTTCCACTGATACGCAATATTTT. Its translation is CASSLLRPSTDTQYF.

Worth noting for this clonotype: This CDR3 fails to terminate in the conserved phenylalanine or tryptophan, so it likely reflects a read error. The chain carries TRBV11-2 and TRBJ2-7; a weak D match, TRBD1 (5 bases). This CDR3 has 14 residues. Germline V lookup: CDR1 SGHAT, CDR2 FQNNGV. CDR3 sequence (DNA): TGTACCAGCAGCTCTAACAGGAACTCCTACGAGCAGTACATT. It encodes CTSSSNRNSYEQYI.

The rearrangement uses TRBV29-1 and TRBJ2-5; tentatively, D is TRBD2 (5 bases). The V and J ends lost 2 bases and 8 bases respectively, with 21 bases between them. Germline V lookup: CDR1 SQVTM, CDR2 ANQGSEA. The CDR3 length is 15 residues. The chain's CDR3 is CSVESAAGRSGTQYF. CDR3 bases: TGCAGCGTTGAATCCGCGGCAGGTAGATCGGGAACCCAGTACTTC. The full variable domain, its missing parts supplied by reference TRBV29-1 and TRBJ2-5, is SAVISQKPSRDICQRGTSLTIQCQVDSQVTMMFWYRQQPGQSLTLIATANQGSEATYESGFVIDKFPISRPNLTFSTLTVSNMSPEDSSIYLCSVESAAGRSGTQYFGPGTRLLVL.

Details on this clonotype: The final CDR3 position lacks the conserved phenylalanine or tryptophan, pointing to a likely read error. V and J are TRBV11-1 and TRBJ2-1, with 7 bases fitting TRBD2. The DNA end lines up better with TRBJ2-7; the J call may be wrong. Germline loops: CDR1 SGHAT, CDR2 FQDESV (reference sequence). This CDR3 is 18 amino acids long. CDR3 region: CASSLYRSAGESYNEQYL. The CDR3 region has the DNA TGTGCCAGCAGCTTATACCGCTCCGCGGGAGAGTCCTACAATGAGCAGTACCTC.

Details on this clonotype: A much larger clone differs from this one at a single base, so this may be a read error. This likely comes from a read error, as the CDR3 has no conserved phenylalanine or tryptophan at its end. The gene calls are TRBV24-1 and TRBJ1-5; no firm D call. Germline CDR1 and CDR2: KGHDR and SFDVKD. There are 15 residues in the CDR3. V was trimmed by 3 bases and J by 6 bases, leaving 14 bases between them. CDR3 nucleotide sequence: TGTGCCACCAGTGATCGACACAACATAGGTCAGCCCCAGCATCTT. Residues: CATSDRHNIGQPQHL.

This clonotype was observed a handful of times. Its ends do not fully match the called genes, so a read error is possible. This chain connects TRBV5-5 to TRBJ2-7; 7 nucleotides line up with TRBD2. From germline, CDR1 is SGHKS and CDR2 YYEKEE (reference sequence). The CDR3 has 15 residues. The CDR3 here is CASSLGGSTRYEQYF. The CDR3 coding sequence is TGTGCCAGTAGCTTAGGCGGGAGCACTCGCTACGAGCAGTACTTC.

The chain uses TRBV5-5 and TRBJ2-7; TRBD2 might be the D (5 bases). V was trimmed by 6 bases and J by 3 bases, leaving 13 bases between them. Germline CDR1 SGHKS, CDR2 YYEKEE (reference sequence). The CDR3 consists of 13 residues. CDR3 nucleotide sequence: TGTGCCAGCAACTTCGGACTCTACTACGAGCAGTACTTC. Its translation is CASNFGLYYEQYF.

The rearrangement joins TRBV4-2 to TRBJ2-6, with 8 bases matching TRBD2. This CDR3 is built from 18 residues. The germline CDR1 and CDR2 sequences are LGHNA and YNFKEQ. The V gene end was trimmed by 1 base and the J gene end by 2 bases; junction bases not matched to a gene: 7. The CDR3 protein is CASSQVGTSRPGANVLTF. CDR3 DNA sequence: TGTGCCAGCAGCCAAGTTGGGACTAGTCGTCCTGGGGCCAACGTCCTGACTTTC.

Comment on this clonotype: The germline gene is not matched at one end of the junction; a read error may be the cause. The chain combines TRBV4-2 with TRBJ1-2; D is perhaps TRBD1 (5 bases). Per the germline V gene, CDR1 is LGHNA and CDR2 is YNFKEQ. CDR3 length: 15 amino acids. The CDR3 sequence is CVSSQDDQGTYGYTF. CDR3 nucleotide sequence: TGTGTCAGCAGCCAAGATGACCAGGGTACCTATGGCTACACCTTC.

About this clonotype itself: Sequence at one end of the junction differs from germline and may be a read error. The V call is TRBV28, the J call TRBJ2-5; maybe TRBD1 (5 bases). Looked up from germline, CDR1 is MDHEN and CDR2 is SYDVKM. This CDR3 contains 15 residues. This CDR3 is CASSKPGLQEDTQYF. The DNA for the CDR3 is TGTGCCAGCAGTAAGCCCGGTTTACAGGAAGATACCCAGTACTTC.

Regarding this clonotype: A much larger clone sits a single nucleotide away, making a read error possible. The genes are TRBV20-1 and TRBJ2-1; no definite D call. This CDR3 is 14 amino acids long. Between the trimmed V and J ends, which lost 6 bases and 9 bases, there was a span of 21 bases. CDR1 is DFQATT and CDR2 is SNEGSKA in the germline V gene (reference sequence). The CDR3 spells CSAMPDLRVGEQFF. The CDR3 DNA sequence: TGCAGTGCCATGCCGGACCTAAGGGTTGGTGAGCAGTTCTTC.

Concerning this clonotype itself: An end of the junction differs from the germline gene, which may be a read error. This chain connects TRBV12-3 or TRBV12-4 to TRBJ2-1, with D tentatively TRBD1 (6 bases). This CDR3 region has 14 residues. Here the CDR3 reads CDSSPQGRRNEQIF. The CDR3 DNA reads as TGTGACAGCAGTCCCCAGGGGCGGCGGAATGAGCAGATCTTC.

J is TRBJ2-1 and V is TRBV29-1, with a tentative D call TRBD2 (5 bases). Trimming cost V 6 bases and J 6 bases, with 21 bases left between them. The germline V gene has CDR1 SQVTM and CDR2 ANQGSEA. CDR3 size: 15 residues. The CDR3 loop reads CSVNLSRANTNEQFF. CDR3 DNA sequence: TGCAGCGTCAATCTTTCGAGGGCCAATACCAATGAGCAGTTCTTC.

This chain uses TRBV11-2 with TRBJ2-5; D gene ambiguous. Germline V gene data show CDR1 as SGHAT and CDR2 as FQNNGV. Trimming stripped 6 bases from V and 2 bases from J, with 10 bases between. The CDR3 has 13 amino acids. DNA of the CDR3: TGTGCCAGCAGAAAAGAGATACAAGAGACCCAGTACTTC. It encodes CASRKEIQETQYF. The full variable domain, in which reference TRBV11-2 and TRBJ2-5 provide the parts outside the CDR3, is EAGVAQSPRYKIIEKRQSVAFWCNPISGHATLYWYQQILGQGPKLLIQFQNNGVVDDSQLPKDRFSAERLKGVDSTLKIQPAKLEDSAVYLCASRKEIQETQYFGPGTRLLVL.